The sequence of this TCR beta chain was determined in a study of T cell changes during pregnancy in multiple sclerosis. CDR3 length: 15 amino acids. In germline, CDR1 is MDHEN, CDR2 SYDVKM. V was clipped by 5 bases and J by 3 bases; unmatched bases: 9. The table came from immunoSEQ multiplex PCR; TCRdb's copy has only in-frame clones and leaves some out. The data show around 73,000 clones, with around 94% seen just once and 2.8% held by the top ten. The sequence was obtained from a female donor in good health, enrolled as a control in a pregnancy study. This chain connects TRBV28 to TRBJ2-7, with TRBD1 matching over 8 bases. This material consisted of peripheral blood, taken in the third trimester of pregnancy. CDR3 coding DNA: TGTGCCAGCAGTGCAGGGGGCATTTTAGACTACGAGCAGTACTTC. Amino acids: CASSAGGILDYEQYF. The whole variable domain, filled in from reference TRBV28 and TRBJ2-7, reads DVKVTQSSRYLVKRTGEKVFLECVQDMDHENMFWYRQDPGLGLRLIYFSYDVKMKEKGDIPEGYSVSREKKERFSLILESASTNQTSMYLCASSAGGILDYEQYFGPGTRLTVT.